This T cell receptor (beta chain) was observed in a study of T cell clonotyping in hematopoietic cell transplantation. Repertoires were generated with immunoSEQ multiplex PCR, while TCRdb's copy carries only in-frame clones and drops some. Here the sample spans tens of thousands of clones, around 93% being singletons. Time point noted: recipient sample about 28 days before transplant, after cytoreduction. Blood collection times were about day -28 and days 30, 100, 180 posttransplant. Sequences were derived from peripheral blood mononuclear cells, sampled before stem cell transplant. This TCR derives from a man aged 45-65 years with acute myeloid leukemia. Some clones in this sample may be carry-over from other donors' samples.

CDR3: CASRGDTQYF. DNA for the CDR3: TGCGCCAGCAGGGGAGATACGCAGTATTTT. The chain is built from TRBV4-1 and TRBJ2-3; D remains unclear. V was trimmed by 6 bases and J by 5 bases, leaving 3 bases between them. The CDR3 sequence is 10 residues long. Germline CDR1 reads MGHRA; CDR2 reads YSYEKL.